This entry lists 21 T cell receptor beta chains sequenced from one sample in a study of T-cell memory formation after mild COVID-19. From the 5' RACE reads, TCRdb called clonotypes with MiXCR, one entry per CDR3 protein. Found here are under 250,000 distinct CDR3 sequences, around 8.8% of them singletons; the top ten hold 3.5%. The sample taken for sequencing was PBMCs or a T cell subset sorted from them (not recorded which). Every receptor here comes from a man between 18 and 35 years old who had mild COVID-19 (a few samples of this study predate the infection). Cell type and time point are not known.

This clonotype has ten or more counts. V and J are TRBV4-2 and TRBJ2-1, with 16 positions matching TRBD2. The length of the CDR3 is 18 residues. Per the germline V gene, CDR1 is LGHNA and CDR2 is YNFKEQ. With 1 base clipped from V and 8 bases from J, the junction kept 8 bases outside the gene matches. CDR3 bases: TGTGCCAGCAGCCAAGTGGGACTAGCGGGGGGGCTGATCTATGAGCAGTTCTTC. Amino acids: CASSQVGLAGGLIYEQFF.

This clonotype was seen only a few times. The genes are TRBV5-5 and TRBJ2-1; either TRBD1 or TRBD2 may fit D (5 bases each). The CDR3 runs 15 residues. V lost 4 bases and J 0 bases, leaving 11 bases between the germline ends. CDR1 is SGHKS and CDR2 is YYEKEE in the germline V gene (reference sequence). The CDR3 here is CASSLGTFSYNEQFF. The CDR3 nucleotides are TGTGCCAGCAGCCTTGGGACGTTCTCCTACAATGAGCAGTTCTTC.

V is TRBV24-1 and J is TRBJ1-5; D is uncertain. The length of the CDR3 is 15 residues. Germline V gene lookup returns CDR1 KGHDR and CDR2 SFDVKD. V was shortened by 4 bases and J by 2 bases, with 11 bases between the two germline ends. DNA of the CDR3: TGTGCCACCAGTGACTCGGCGGAGGGCAATCAGCCCCAGCATTTT. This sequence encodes CATSDSAEGNQPQHF.

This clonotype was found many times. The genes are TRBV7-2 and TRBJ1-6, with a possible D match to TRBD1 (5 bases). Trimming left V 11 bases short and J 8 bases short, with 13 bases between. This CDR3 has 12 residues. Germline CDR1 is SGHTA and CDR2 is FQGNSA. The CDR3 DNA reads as TGTGCCGTAGGGGCACAGTATTCACCCCTCCACTTT. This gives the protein CAVGAQYSPLHF.

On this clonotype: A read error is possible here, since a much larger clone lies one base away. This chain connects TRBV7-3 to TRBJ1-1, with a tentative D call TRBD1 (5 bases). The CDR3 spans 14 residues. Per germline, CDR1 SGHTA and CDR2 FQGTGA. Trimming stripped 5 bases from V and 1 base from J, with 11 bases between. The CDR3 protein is CASSHQGGNTEAFF. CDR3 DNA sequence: TGTGCCAGCAGCCACCAGGGTGGGAACACTGAAGCTTTCTTT.

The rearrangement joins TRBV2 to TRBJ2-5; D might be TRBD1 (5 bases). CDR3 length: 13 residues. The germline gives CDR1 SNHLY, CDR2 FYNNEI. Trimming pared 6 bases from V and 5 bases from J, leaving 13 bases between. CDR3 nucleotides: TGTGCCAGCAGACTCGGACAAGTGGAGACCCAGTACTTC. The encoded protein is CASRLGQVETQYF. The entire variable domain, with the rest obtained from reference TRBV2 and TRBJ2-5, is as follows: EPEVTQTPSHQVTQMGQEVILRCVPISNHLYFYWYRQILGQKVEFLVSFYNNEISEKSEIFDDQFSVERPDGSNFTLKIRSTKLEDSAMYFCASRLGQVETQYFGPGTRLLVL.

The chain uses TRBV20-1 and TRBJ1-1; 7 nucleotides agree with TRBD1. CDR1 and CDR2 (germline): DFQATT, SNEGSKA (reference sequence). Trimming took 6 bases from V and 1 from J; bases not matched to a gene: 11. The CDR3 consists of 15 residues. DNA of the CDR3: TGCAGTGCCTCGGGGACAGAATTATCGAACACTGAAGCTTTCTTT. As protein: CSASGTELSNTEAFF.

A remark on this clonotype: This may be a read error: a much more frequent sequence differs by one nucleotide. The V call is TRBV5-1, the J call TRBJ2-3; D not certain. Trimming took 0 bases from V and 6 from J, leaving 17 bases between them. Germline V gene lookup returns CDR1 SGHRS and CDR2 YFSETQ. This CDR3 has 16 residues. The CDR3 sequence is CASSLGQTHSGDTQYF. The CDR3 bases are TGCGCCAGCAGCTTGGGACAAACGCACTCGGGCGATACGCAGTATTTT.

For the CDR3, the DNA is TGTGCCAGCAGCGACACACGGGAATCCCTCCACTTT. Translation: CASSDTRESLHF. The chain uses TRBV7-2 and TRBJ1-6; D gene uncertain. Trimming took off 5 bases at V and 14 bases at J, with 13 bases between the two ends. CDR1 SGHTA and CDR2 FQGNSA come from the germline V gene. The CDR3 extends over 12 amino acids.

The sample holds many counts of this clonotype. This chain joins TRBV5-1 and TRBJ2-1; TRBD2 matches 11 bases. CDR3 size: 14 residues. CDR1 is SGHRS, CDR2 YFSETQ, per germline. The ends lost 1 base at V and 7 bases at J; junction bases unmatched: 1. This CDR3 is CASSLTSGGNEQFF. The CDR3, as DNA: TGCGCCAGCAGCTTGACTAGCGGGGGAAATGAGCAGTTCTTC.

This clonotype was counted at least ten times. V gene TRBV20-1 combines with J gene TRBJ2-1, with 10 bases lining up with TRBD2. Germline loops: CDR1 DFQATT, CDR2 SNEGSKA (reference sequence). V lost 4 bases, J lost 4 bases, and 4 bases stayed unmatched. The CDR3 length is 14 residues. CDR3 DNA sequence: TGCAGTGCTACTAGGACTAGCGGATACAATGAGCAGTTCTTC. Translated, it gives CSATRTSGYNEQFF.

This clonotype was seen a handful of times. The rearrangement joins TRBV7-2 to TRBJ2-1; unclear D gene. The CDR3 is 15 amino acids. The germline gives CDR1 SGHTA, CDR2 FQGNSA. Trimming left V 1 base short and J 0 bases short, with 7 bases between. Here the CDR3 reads CASSLDRSSYNEQFF. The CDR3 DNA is TGTGCCAGCAGCTTAGACCGTAGCTCCTACAATGAGCAGTTCTTC. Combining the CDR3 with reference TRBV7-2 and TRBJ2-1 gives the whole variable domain GAGVSQSPSNKVTEKGKDVELRCDPISGHTALYWYRQSLGQGLEFLIYFQGNSAPDKSGLPSDRFSAERTGGSVSTLTIQRTQQEDSAVYLCASSLDRSSYNEQFFGPGTRLTVL.

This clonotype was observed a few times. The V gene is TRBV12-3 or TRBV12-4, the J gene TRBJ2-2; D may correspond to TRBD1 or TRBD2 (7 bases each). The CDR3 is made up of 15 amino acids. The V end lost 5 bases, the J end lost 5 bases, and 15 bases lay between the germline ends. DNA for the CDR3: TGTGCCAGCAGTGGGGGAGGGGGCCGGACCGGGGAGCTGTTTTTT. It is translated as CASSGGGGRTGELFF.

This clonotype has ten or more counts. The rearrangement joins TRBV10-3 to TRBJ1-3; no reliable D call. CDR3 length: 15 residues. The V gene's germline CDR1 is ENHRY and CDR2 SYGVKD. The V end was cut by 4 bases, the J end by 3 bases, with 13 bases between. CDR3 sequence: CAISAVTRHGNTIYF. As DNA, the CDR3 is TGTGCCATCAGTGCGGTCACCCGCCATGGAAACACCATATATTTT.

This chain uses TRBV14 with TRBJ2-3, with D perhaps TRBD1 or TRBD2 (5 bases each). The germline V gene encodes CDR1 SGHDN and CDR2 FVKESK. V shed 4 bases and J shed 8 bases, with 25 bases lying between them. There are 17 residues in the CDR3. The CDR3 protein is CASSPRGTAGRQSTQYF. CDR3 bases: TGTGCCAGCAGCCCAAGAGGGACGGCAGGGAGACAGTCTACGCAGTATTTT.

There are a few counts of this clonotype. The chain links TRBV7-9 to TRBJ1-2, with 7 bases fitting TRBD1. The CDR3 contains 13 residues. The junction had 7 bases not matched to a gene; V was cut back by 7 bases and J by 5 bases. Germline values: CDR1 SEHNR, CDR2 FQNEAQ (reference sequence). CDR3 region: CASTRTGLYGYTF. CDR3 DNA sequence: TGTGCCAGCACCCGGACAGGTTTATATGGCTACACCTTC.

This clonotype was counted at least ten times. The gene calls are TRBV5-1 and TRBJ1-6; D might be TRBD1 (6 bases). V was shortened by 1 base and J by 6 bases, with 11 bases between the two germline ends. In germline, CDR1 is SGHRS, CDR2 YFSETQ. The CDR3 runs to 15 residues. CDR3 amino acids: CASSLWGASNSPLHF. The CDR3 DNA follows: TGCGCCAGCAGCTTGTGGGGGGCTAGTAATTCACCCCTCCACTTT.

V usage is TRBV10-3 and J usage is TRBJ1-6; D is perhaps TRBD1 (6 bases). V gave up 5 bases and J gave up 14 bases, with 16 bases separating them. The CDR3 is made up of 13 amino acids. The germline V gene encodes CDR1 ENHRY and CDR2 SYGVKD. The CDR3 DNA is TGTGCCATCAGTCCGGGACAAGGCTTGTCCCTCCACTTT. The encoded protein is CAISPGQGLSLHF.

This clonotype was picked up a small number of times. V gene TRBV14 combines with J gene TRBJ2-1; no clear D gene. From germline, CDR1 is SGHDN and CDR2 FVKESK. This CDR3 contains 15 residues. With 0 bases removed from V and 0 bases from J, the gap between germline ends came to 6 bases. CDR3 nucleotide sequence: TGTGCCAGCAGCCAAGAGATAGGCTCCTACAATGAGCAGTTCTTC. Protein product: CASSQEIGSYNEQFF.

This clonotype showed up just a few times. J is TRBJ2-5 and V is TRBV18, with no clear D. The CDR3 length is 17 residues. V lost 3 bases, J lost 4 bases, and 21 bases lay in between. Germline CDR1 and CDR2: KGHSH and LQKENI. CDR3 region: CASSPSGPGRFRETQYF. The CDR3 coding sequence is TGTGCCAGCTCACCTTCCGGTCCCGGTCGGTTTCGAGAGACCCAGTACTTC.

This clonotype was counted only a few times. The CDR3 region is CAISDQLGAPSSGANVLTF. The CDR3 DNA reads as TGTGCCATCAGTGACCAGCTTGGGGCCCCAAGCTCTGGGGCCAACGTCCTGACTTTC. V gene TRBV10-3 combines with J gene TRBJ2-6; a weak D match, TRBD1 (5 bases). CDR1 and CDR2 (germline): ENHRY, SYGVKD. V was shortened by 3 bases and J by 0 bases, with 18 bases between the two germline ends. The CDR3 is 19 residues long.